Each of the 30 T cell receptor beta chains below was sequenced from the same sample in a study of neurological immune-mediated disorders. One entry per CDR3 protein results from TCRdb running MiXCR on the 5' RACE reads. The top ten hold 2.2% of the sample, which has roughly 70,000 distinct CDR3 sequences, about 5.1% seen once. What was sequenced was PBMCs. These TCRs come from a woman between 65 and 79 years old with multiple sclerosis.

This clonotype was detected ten times or more. CDR3 sequence reads: CASSFSGADTQYF. The DNA of the CDR3 is TGTGCCAGCAGCTTTTCAGGGGCAGATACGCAGTATTTT. The chain couples TRBV11-3 to TRBJ2-3; a weak D match, TRBD1 (6 bases). V dropped 3 bases and J dropped 4 bases, with 8 bases sitting between them. Germline CDR1 is SGHNT and CDR2 is YENEEA. The CDR3 is 13 amino acids.

This clonotype has at least ten counts. This chain links TRBV4-1 with TRBJ1-2; D gene ambiguous. The ends were cut back, 4 bases at V and 7 bases at J, with 16 bases in the middle. CDR3 length: 14 amino acids. Germline CDR1 and CDR2: MGHRA and YSYEKL. CDR3 region: CASSPISGGSGYTF. The CDR3 DNA reads as TGCGCCAGCAGCCCCATCTCGGGAGGGTCTGGCTACACCTTC.

This clonotype was seen ten or more times. Because the CDR3's place on the DNA is in doubt, the DNA is left out and the CDR3 is given as listed by TCRdb. J is TRBJ1-2 and V is TRBV27. Germline V CDR1 and CDR2: MNHEY, SMNVEV (reference sequence). The CDR3 is 12 residues long, counting both termini. CDR3 sequence: CASSSSGRGYTF.

This clonotype showed up many times. The CDR3: CASSSQGRQPQHF. The DNA for the CDR3 is TGTGCCAGCAGTTCACAGGGGCGGCAGCCCCAGCATTTT. V gene TRBV27 combines with J gene TRBJ1-5; 7 bases map to TRBD1. The CDR3 loop spans 13 amino acids. Germline assignment: CDR1 MNHEY and CDR2 SMNVEV (reference sequence). The junction had 4 bases not matched to a gene; V was cut back by 4 bases and J by 7 bases.

The table lists this clonotype with many counts. The gene calls are TRBV29-1 and TRBJ2-5; perhaps TRBD1 as D (6 bases). Trimming shortened V by 7 bases and J by 0 bases, and 21 bases separated the two germline ends. CDR3 length: 16 residues. CDR1 is SQVTM, CDR2 ANQGSEA, per germline. The chain's CDR3 is CSADGPLGANQETQYF. The DNA for the CDR3 is TGCAGCGCTGATGGGCCCCTGGGGGCGAACCAAGAGACCCAGTACTTC.

This clonotype showed up many times. This chain connects TRBV7-9 to TRBJ1-1, with D unclear. The CDR3 is 17 residues long. The V and J ends lost 3 bases and 1 base respectively, with 18 bases between them. Looked up from germline, CDR1 is SEHNR and CDR2 is FQNEAQ (reference sequence). CDR3 sequence (DNA): TGTGCCAGCAGCTTCACCCCCGGGGAGCAGGAGAACACTGAAGCTTTCTTT. This codes for CASSFTPGEQENTEAFF.

This clonotype came up many times. V usage is TRBV6-5 and J usage is TRBJ1-2; D perhaps matches TRBD1 (5 bases). The CDR3 extends over 13 amino acids. Germline V lookup: CDR1 MNHEY, CDR2 SVGAGI. V lost 2 bases, J lost 8 bases, and 12 bases lay in between. Written as DNA, the CDR3 is TGTGCCAGCAGTTACCAGTCAGGGACCGGCTACACCTTC. Translation: CASSYQSGTGYTF.

This clonotype was picked up many times. The CDR3 coding sequence is TGTGCCAGCAGCTTAGTGTTGTACACAGATACGCAGTATTTT. Translating it yields CASSLVLYTDTQYF. The rearrangement joins TRBV7-8 to TRBJ2-3; D ambiguous. The CDR3 length is 14 residues. Germline loops: CDR1 SGHVS, CDR2 FQNEAQ. Trimming left V 1 base short and J 2 bases short, with 7 bases between.

This clonotype showed up many times. V gene TRBV29-1 combines with J gene TRBJ2-7; D is possibly TRBD1 (5 bases). This CDR3 contains 14 residues. CDR1 is SQVTM and CDR2 is ANQGSEA in the germline V gene. Trimming removed 3 bases at V and 0 bases at J, with 12 bases between. CDR3 sequence reads: CSVDQGFPSYEQYF. CDR3 nucleotide sequence: TGCAGCGTTGATCAGGGATTTCCCTCCTACGAGCAGTACTTC.

This clonotype was seen at least ten times. This chain uses TRBV15 with TRBJ2-1; D gene ambiguous. The CDR3 loop spans 15 amino acids. In germline, CDR1 is LNHNV, CDR2 YYDKDF (reference sequence). V was clipped by 3 bases and J by 5 bases, with 14 bases between them. Written as DNA, the CDR3 is TGTGCCACCAGCAGCTCTTTTGGGGAAAACAATGAGCAGTTCTTC. It translates to CATSSSFGENNEQFF.

This clonotype was picked up many times. The J gene is TRBJ1-1, the V gene TRBV27; 7 nucleotides match TRBD1. V shed 7 bases, J shed 5 bases, and the junction held 7 bases outside the gene matches. CDR1 is MNHEY and CDR2 is SMNVEV in the germline V gene (reference sequence). The length of the CDR3 is 13 residues. The CDR3 spells CASTDRASTEAFF. DNA of the CDR3: TGTGCCAGCACCGACAGGGCGAGTACTGAAGCTTTCTTT.

This clonotype was found many times. J is TRBJ1-2 and V is TRBV5-1; D gene unclear. CDR1 and CDR2 (germline): SGHRS, YFSETQ. The CDR3 extends over 14 amino acids. Trimming left V 0 bases short and J 3 bases short, with 9 bases between. CDR3: CASSLEVRDYGYTF. CDR3 DNA: TGCGCCAGCAGCTTGGAGGTCCGAGACTATGGCTACACCTTC. The whole variable domain, filled in from reference TRBV5-1 and TRBJ1-2, reads KAGVTQTPRYLIKTRGQQVTLSCSPISGHRSVSWYQQTPGQGLQFLFEYFSETQRNKGNFPGRFSGRQFSNSRSEMNVSTLELGDSALYLCASSLEVRDYGYTFGSGTRLTVV.

This clonotype was seen ten or more times. The chain uses TRBV7-9 and TRBJ1-5; TRBD1 agrees at 9 bases. This CDR3 has 16 residues. CDR1 and CDR2 from the germline V gene are SEHNR and FQNEAQ (reference sequence). Trimming cost V 1 base and J 7 bases; bases outside gene matches: 8. CDR3 region: CASSLGGTGNLQPQHF. CDR3 nucleotides: TGTGCCAGCAGCTTAGGCGGGACAGGGAATCTCCAGCCCCAGCATTTT.

At least ten counts were recorded for this clonotype. The V call is TRBV5-1, the J call TRBJ1-2; 7 bases agree with TRBD1. Germline V CDR1 and CDR2: SGHRS, YFSETQ. CDR3 size: 15 residues. J lost 8 bases, V lost 3 bases, and 13 bases had no gene match. CDR3 sequence reads: CASSSSGTASDGYTF. CDR3 coding DNA: TGCGCCAGCAGCTCCTCCGGGACAGCTTCGGACGGCTACACCTTC.

This clonotype was counted at least ten times. The V call is TRBV7-2, the J call TRBJ1-2; D is unresolved. This CDR3 spans 14 amino acids. CDR1 and CDR2 from the germline V gene are SGHTA and FQGNSA. V lost 7 bases and J lost 2, with 14 bases in between. The CDR3 region has the DNA TGTGCCAGCACCGCAGGTGGACGGAACTATGGCTACACCTTC. This sequence encodes CASTAGGRNYGYTF.

This clonotype has at least ten counts. The chain uses TRBV5-5 and TRBJ2-3, with 9 bases identical to TRBD2. The CDR3 extends over 18 amino acids. Trimming took 4 bases from V and 1 from J; bases not matched to a gene: 13. Germline assignment: CDR1 SGHKS and CDR2 YYEKEE (reference sequence). The CDR3 loop reads CASSPSGEGRRGTDTQYF. The CDR3, as DNA: TGTGCCAGCAGCCCTAGCGGGGAGGGACGTCGCGGCACAGATACGCAGTATTTT. The whole variable domain, filled in from reference TRBV5-5 and TRBJ2-3, reads DAGVTQSPTHLIKTRGQQVTLRCSPISGHKSVSWYQQVLGQGPQFIFQYYEKEERGRGNFPDRFSARQFPNYSSELNVNALLLGDSALYLCASSPSGEGRRGTDTQYFGPGTRLTVL.

This clonotype was detected ten times or more. The chain employs TRBV12-3 or TRBV12-4 and TRBJ1-2; D might be TRBD1 (6 bases). Trimming took 6 bases from V and 4 from J, leaving 12 bases between them. The CDR3 contains 13 residues. For the CDR3, the DNA is TGTGCCAGCAGACCTGACAGGTCCTATGGCTACACCTTC. It yields the protein CASRPDRSYGYTF.

This clonotype was picked up many times. V gene TRBV20-1 combines with J gene TRBJ1-4; unclear D gene. Trimming stripped 7 bases from V and 2 bases from J, with 20 bases between. The CDR3 is made up of 16 amino acids. CDR1 is DFQATT, CDR2 SNEGSKA, per germline (reference sequence). CDR3 region: CSGQLVLPGTNEKLFF. In nucleotides, the CDR3 is TGCAGTGGACAACTCGTGTTGCCGGGGACTAATGAAAAACTGTTTTTT.

The sample holds a few counts of this clonotype. V and J are TRBV20-1 and TRBJ2-3, with 8 bases identical to TRBD2. V lost 1 base to trimming and J lost 2 bases; unmatched junction nucleotides: 11. Germline CDR1 and CDR2: DFQATT and SNEGSKA (reference sequence). This CDR3 has 17 amino acids. For the CDR3, the DNA is TGCAGTGCTAGAGTGAGTAGACTAGCGAACTTCACAGATACGCAGTATTTT. This encodes CSARVSRLANFTDTQYF.

This clonotype was counted at least ten times. The gene calls are TRBV7-9 and TRBJ2-4, with TRBD2 matching over 8 bases. This CDR3 has 16 amino acids. V lost 3 bases to trimming and J lost 3 bases; unmatched junction nucleotides: 7. The V gene's germline CDR1 is SEHNR and CDR2 FQNEAQ (reference sequence). The CDR3 spells CASSLEREWGKNIQYF. The CDR3 DNA sequence: TGTGCCAGCAGCTTGGAGCGGGAGTGGGGCAAAAACATTCAGTACTTC. The whole variable domain, remainder taken from reference TRBV7-9 and TRBJ2-4, is DTGVSQNPRHKITKRGQNVTFRCDPISEHNRLYWYRQTLGQGPEFLTYFQNEAQLEKSRLLSDRFSAERPKGSFSTLEIQRTEQGDSAMYLCASSLEREWGKNIQYFGAGTRLSVL.

This clonotype was recorded many times. J is TRBJ2-1 and V is TRBV6-2 or TRBV6-3, with 14 bases aligning to TRBD2. CDR3 length: 15 amino acids. In germline, CDR1 is MNHEY, CDR2 SVGEGT. The J segment lost 6 bases and the V segment lost 6 bases, leaving 4 bases of the junction unmatched. The CDR3 loop reads CASRPGTSGSNEQFF. The DNA for the CDR3 is TGTGCCAGCAGGCCAGGGACTAGCGGGAGCAATGAGCAGTTCTTC.

In its sample, this clonotype was seen many times. The chain recombines TRBV7-6 with TRBJ2-7, with 10 bases identical to TRBD2. Germline CDR1 SGHVS, CDR2 FNYEAQ. V lost 0 bases, J lost 0 bases, and 2 bases stayed unmatched. The length of the CDR3 is 16 residues. CDR3 in amino acids: CASSLAASGGSYEQYF. The CDR3, as DNA: TGTGCCAGCAGCTTAGCAGCTAGCGGGGGCTCCTACGAGCAGTACTTC.

The sample holds a few counts of this clonotype. CDR3 sequence (DNA): TGTGCCAGCAGCAGACTAGCGGACAAAAGCACAGATACGCAGTATTTT. Amino acid sequence: CASSRLADKSTDTQYF. The chain employs TRBV7-6 and TRBJ2-3; 9 bases fit TRBD2. V was clipped by 5 bases and J by 0 bases; unmatched bases: 6. CDR1 and CDR2 from the germline V gene are SGHVS and FNYEAQ. This CDR3 contains 16 residues.

This clonotype was seen many times. The V call is TRBV12-3 or TRBV12-4, the J call TRBJ2-1; TRBD1 aligns across 7 bases. V trimming: 5 bases; J trimming: 2 bases; junction bases outside the gene matches: 6. There are 15 residues in the CDR3. CDR3 sequence: CASSTGVGPYNEQFF. CDR3 bases: TGTGCCAGCAGTACAGGGGTTGGCCCCTACAATGAGCAGTTCTTC.

This clonotype occurred many times. This chain joins TRBV7-9 and TRBJ2-3, with 10 bases that match TRBD2. Losses at the gene ends were 6 bases for V and 0 bases for J; bases not matched to a gene: 6. Germline values: CDR1 SEHNR, CDR2 FQNEAQ (reference sequence). The CDR3 covers 16 residues. This chain's CDR3 is CASRDGLAASTDTQYF. DNA for the CDR3: TGTGCCAGCAGGGATGGACTAGCGGCTAGCACAGATACGCAGTATTTT.

This clonotype was picked up many times. The rearrangement uses TRBV5-1 and TRBJ1-3; no clear D gene. The CDR3 is made up of 13 amino acids. V gave up 4 bases and J gave up 0 bases, with 5 bases separating them. Germline V gene data show CDR1 as SGHRS and CDR2 as YFSETQ. For the CDR3, the DNA is TGCGCCAGCAGCCCGTACTCTGGAAACACCATATATTTT. Its protein product is CASSPYSGNTIYF. Based on the CDR3 plus reference TRBV5-1 and TRBJ1-3, the full variable domain is KAGVTQTPRYLIKTRGQQVTLSCSPISGHRSVSWYQQTPGQGLQFLFEYFSETQRNKGNFPGRFSGRQFSNSRSEMNVSTLELGDSALYLCASSPYSGNTIYFGEGSWLTVV.

This clonotype was detected ten times or more. V is TRBV9 and J is TRBJ1-3, with TRBD1 matching 10 bases. The CDR3 runs to 20 residues. The V and J ends lost 3 bases and 0 bases, in that order; junction bases with no gene match: 15. CDR1 and CDR2 (germline): SGDLS, YYNGEE. In DNA form, the CDR3 reads TGTGCCAGCAGCGCCCAGGGACAGGGGCCCGTGCAAAGCTCTGGAAACACCATATATTTT. It translates to CASSAQGQGPVQSSGNTIYF. Full variable domain (missing parts from reference TRBV9 and TRBJ1-3): DSGVTQTPKHLITATGQRVTLRCSPRSGDLSVYWYQQSLDQGLQFLIQYYNGEERAKGNILERFSAQQFPDLHSELNLSSLELGDSALYFCASSAQGQGPVQSSGNTIYFGEGSWLTVV.

This clonotype was counted many times. The chain recombines TRBV11-2 with TRBJ2-5, with 7 bases identical to TRBD2. CDR3 length: 16 amino acids. The V and J ends lost 0 bases and 3 bases, in that order; junction bases with no gene match: 7. Looked up from germline, CDR1 is SGHAT and CDR2 is FQNNGV. CDR3 in DNA: TGTGCCAGCAGCTTAGATCGCTCTAGCGGAAAAGAGACCCAGTACTTC. Translation: CASSLDRSSGKETQYF. Using reference TRBV11-2 and TRBJ2-5 for the parts outside the CDR3, the full variable domain is EAGVAQSPRYKIIEKRQSVAFWCNPISGHATLYWYQQILGQGPKLLIQFQNNGVVDDSQLPKDRFSAERLKGVDSTLKIQPAKLEDSAVYLCASSLDRSSGKETQYFGPGTRLLVL.

This clonotype was picked up many times. The chain links TRBV20-1 to TRBJ2-7, with D perhaps being TRBD1 or TRBD2 (5 bases each). In germline, CDR1 is DFQATT, CDR2 SNEGSKA (reference sequence). The CDR3 sequence is 13 residues long. V dropped 6 bases and J dropped 0 bases, with 12 bases sitting between them. The CDR3 sequence: CSASRDVSYEQYF. DNA of the CDR3: TGCAGTGCGAGTAGGGACGTCTCCTACGAGCAGTACTTC.

This clonotype appeared many times. The V gene is TRBV7-2, the J gene TRBJ2-1; 7 nucleotides align to TRBD2. The CDR3 loop spans 15 amino acids. Germline V gene data show CDR1 as SGHTA and CDR2 as FQGNSA. After removal of 2 bases from V and 7 bases from J, the junction contained 8 bases not matched to a gene. CDR3 sequence (DNA): TGTGCCAGCAGCTTAATGGCCCCGGGACTAAATGAGCAGTTCTTC. It is translated as CASSLMAPGLNEQFF.